This T cell receptor beta chain was obtained from a study of T cell repertoires in cytomegalovirus infection. Study-level background: Public TCR beta signatures indicated both CMV infection and matching HLA type. General study findings and limits: CMV carriers with the relevant HLA were identified by cumulative public TCR beta family frequency. There were HLA-C-restricted CMV-specific TCR beta clonotypes dominating the ex vivo response.

TCRdb re-called the reads with MiXCR, one entry per CDR3 protein. The sample includes over 250,000 distinct CDR3 sequences, about 26% of them seen just once. There are a few counts of this clonotype. Its target is unknown. Germline loops: CDR1 SGHVS, CDR2 FNYEAQ. After removal of 3 bases from V and 10 bases from J, the junction contained 4 bases not matched to a gene. The CDR3 is 13 residues long. The source is a human donor in good health (CMV status not recorded). Some clones in this sample may be carry-over from other donors' samples. Sequenced sample: PBMCs. The gene calls are TRBV7-6 and TRBJ2-1; 9 positions agree with TRBD2. The CDR3 nucleotides are TGTGCCAGCAGCTTTGCTCTAGCGGGGGAGCAGTTCTTC. This gives the protein CASSFALAGEQFF.